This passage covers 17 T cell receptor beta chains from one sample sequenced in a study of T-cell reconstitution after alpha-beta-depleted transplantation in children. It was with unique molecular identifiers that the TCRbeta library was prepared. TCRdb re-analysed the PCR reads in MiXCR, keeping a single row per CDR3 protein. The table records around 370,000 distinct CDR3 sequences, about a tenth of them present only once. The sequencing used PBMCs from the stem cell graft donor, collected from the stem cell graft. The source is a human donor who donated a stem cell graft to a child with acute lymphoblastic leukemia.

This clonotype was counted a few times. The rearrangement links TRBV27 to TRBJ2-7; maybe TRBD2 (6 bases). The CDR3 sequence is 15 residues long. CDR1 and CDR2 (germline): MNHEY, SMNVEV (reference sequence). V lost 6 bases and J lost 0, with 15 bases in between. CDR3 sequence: CASRGSGFSSYEQYF. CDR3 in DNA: TGTGCCAGCAGGGGAAGCGGGTTCAGCTCCTACGAGCAGTACTTC.

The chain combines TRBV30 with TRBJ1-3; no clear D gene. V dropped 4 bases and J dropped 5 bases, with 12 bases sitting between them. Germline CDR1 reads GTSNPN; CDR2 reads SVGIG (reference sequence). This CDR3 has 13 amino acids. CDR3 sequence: CAWTSGRRNTIYF. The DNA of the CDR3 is TGTGCCTGGACCAGCGGCCGGCGAAACACCATATATTTT.

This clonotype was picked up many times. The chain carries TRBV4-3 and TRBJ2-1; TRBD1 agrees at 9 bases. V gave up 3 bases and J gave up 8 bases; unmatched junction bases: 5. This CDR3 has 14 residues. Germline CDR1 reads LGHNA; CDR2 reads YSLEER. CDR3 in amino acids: CASSQGQGRYEQFF. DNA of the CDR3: TGCGCCAGCAGCCAGGGACAGGGTAGGTATGAGCAGTTCTTC.

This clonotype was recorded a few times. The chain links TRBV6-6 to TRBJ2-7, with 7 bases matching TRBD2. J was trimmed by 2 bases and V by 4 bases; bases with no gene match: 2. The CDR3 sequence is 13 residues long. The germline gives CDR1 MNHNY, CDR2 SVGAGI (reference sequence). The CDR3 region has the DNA TGTGCCAGCAGTTGGGGGGGAGCCTACGAGCAGTACTTC. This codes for CASSWGGAYEQYF.

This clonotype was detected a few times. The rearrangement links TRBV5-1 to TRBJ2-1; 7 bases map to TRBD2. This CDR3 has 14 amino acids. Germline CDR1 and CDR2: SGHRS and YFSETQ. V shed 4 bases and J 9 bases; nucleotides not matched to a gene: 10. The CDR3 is CASSLMTSSLEQFF. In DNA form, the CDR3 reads TGCGCCAGCAGCCTCATGACTAGCAGTCTTGAGCAGTTCTTC.

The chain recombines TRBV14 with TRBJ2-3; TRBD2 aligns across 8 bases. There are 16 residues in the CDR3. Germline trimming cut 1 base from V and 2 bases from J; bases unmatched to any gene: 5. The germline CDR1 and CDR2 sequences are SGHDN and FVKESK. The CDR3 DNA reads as TGTGCCAGCAGCCAAGTATTAGCGGGAAACACAGATACGCAGTATTTT. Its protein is CASSQVLAGNTDTQYF.

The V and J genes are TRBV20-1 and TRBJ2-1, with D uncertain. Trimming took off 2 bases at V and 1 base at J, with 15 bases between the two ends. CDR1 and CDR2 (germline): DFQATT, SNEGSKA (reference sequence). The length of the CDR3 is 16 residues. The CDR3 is CSARPPGSVSYNEQFF. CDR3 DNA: TGCAGTGCTAGACCCCCAGGAAGTGTTTCCTACAATGAGCAGTTCTTC.

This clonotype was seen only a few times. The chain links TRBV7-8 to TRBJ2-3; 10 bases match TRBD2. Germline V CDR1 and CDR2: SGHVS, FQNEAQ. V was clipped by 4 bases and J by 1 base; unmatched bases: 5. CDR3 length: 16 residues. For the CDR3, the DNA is TGTGCCAGCAGCTCGCCCGGGACTAGCGGCACAGATACGCAGTATTTT. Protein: CASSSPGTSGTDTQYF. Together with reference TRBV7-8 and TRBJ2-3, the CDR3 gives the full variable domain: GAGVSQSPRYKVAKRGQDVALRCDPISGHVSLFWYQQALGQGPEFLTYFQNEAQLDKSGLPSDRFFAERPEGSVSTLKIQRTQQEDSAVYLCASSSPGTSGTDTQYFGPGTRLTVL.

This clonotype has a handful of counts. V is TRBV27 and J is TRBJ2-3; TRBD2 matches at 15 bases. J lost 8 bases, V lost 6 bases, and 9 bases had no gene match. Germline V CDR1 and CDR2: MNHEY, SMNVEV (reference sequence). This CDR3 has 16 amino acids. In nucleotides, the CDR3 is TGTGCCAGCAGGGGACTAGCGGGAGGTCCCCCGGTTACGCAGTATTTT. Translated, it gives CASRGLAGGPPVTQYF.

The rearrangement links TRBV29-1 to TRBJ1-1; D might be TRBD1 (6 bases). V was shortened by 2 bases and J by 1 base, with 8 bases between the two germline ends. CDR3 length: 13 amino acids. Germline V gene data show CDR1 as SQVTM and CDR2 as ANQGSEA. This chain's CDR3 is CSVETGRNTEAFF. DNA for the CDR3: TGCAGCGTTGAAACAGGGAGGAACACTGAAGCTTTCTTT.

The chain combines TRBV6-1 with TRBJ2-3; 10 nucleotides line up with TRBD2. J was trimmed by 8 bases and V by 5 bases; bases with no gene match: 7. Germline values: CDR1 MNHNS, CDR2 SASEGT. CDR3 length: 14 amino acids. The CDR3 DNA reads TGTGCCAGCAGTACAGTAGCGGGAGGTGGTACGCAGTATTTT. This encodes CASSTVAGGGTQYF.

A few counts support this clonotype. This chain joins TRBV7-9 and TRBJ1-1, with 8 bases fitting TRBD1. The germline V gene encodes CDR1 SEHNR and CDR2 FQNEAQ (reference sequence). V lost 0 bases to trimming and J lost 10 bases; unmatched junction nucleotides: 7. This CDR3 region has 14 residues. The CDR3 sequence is CASSLAGQGARAFF. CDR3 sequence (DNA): TGTGCCAGCAGCTTAGCTGGCCAGGGGGCGAGAGCTTTCTTT.

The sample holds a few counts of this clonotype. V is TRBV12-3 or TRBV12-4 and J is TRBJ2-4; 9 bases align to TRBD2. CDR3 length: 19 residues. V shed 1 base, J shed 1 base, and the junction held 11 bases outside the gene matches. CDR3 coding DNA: TGTGCCAGCAGTTTAGAATTAGCGGGAGACCGATCGGCCAAAAACATTCAGTACTTC. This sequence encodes CASSLELAGDRSAKNIQYF.

The CDR3 coding sequence is TGTGCCAGCAGCTCACTAAACAGGGGAACCGGGGAGCTGTTTTTT. Its protein product is CASSSLNRGTGELFF. The rearrangement joins TRBV5-6 to TRBJ2-2; 7 bases are shared with TRBD1. The CDR3 length is 15 residues. In germline, CDR1 is SGHDT, CDR2 YYEEEE. With 3 bases clipped from V and 5 bases from J, the junction kept 7 bases outside the gene matches.

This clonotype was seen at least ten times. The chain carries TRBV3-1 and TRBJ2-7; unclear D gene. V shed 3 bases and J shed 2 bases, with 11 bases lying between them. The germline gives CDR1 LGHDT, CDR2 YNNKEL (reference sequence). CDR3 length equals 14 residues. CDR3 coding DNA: TGTGCCAGCAGCCACCTGCGGTCTACCTACGAGCAGTACTTC. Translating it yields CASSHLRSTYEQYF.

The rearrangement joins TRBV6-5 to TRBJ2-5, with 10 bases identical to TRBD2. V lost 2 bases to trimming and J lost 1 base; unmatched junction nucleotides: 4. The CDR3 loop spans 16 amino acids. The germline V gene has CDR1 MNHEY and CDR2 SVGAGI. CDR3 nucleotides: TGTGCCAGCAGTTACGAGGCTAGCGGGAGCCAAGAGACCCAGTACTTC. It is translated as CASSYEASGSQETQYF.

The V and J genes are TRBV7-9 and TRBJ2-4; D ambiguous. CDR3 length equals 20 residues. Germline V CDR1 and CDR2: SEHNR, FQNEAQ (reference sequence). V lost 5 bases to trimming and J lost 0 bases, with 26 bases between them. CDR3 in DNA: TGTGCCAGCAGCCCCCAGTCGGTGGTTGGTGGCGTGGGAGCCAAAAACATTCAGTACTTC. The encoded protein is CASSPQSVVGGVGAKNIQYF.